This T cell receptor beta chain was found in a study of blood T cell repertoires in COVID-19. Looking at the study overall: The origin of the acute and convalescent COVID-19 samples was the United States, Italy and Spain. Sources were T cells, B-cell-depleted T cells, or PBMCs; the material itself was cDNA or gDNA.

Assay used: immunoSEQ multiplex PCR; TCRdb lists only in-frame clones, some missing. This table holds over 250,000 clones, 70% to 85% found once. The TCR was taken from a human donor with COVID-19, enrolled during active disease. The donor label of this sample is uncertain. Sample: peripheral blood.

The chain's CDR3 is CASSVDAGGGEQYF. The CDR3 DNA reads as TGTGCCAGCAGCGTAGATGCAGGGGGAGGCGAGCAGTACTTC. The rearrangement uses TRBV9 and TRBJ2-7; TRBD1 is a possible D gene (7 bases). The germline V gene encodes CDR1 SGDLS and CDR2 YYNGEE. This CDR3 is built from 14 residues. The V end lost 0 bases, the J end lost 6 bases, and 13 bases lay between the germline ends.